This T cell receptor beta chain appears in the sequencing data of a study of Ad26.COV2.S vaccination and SARS-CoV-2 variants (dated by TCRdb to about 2021). Turning to the overall study: Vaccine-arm donors were drawn from COV1001, a multicentre, randomized, double-blind, placebo-controlled phase I-IIa trial of Ad26.COV2.S in healthy adults. Blinding of investigators to trial group allocation was maintained during experiments and outcome assessment. Sequencing of the TCRbeta repertoire served to evaluate the specificity and breadth of SARS-CoV-2-reactive T cell receptors following Ad26.COV2.S vaccination. Dosing of Ad26.COV2.S was intramuscular, at either 5x10^10 or 1x10^11 viral particles, delivered as one shot or as two shots spaced 56 days apart. Trial participants were randomized into five groups of five: low-dose or high-dose Ad26.COV2.S given once or twice, or placebo on both occasions. A total of 32 samples were included in the TCR-sequenced set, comprising some 20 Ad26.COV2.S vaccine recipients, 5 placebo recipients and 8 SARS-CoV-2 convalescent individuals. Study-wide conclusions, independent of this receptor: Comparable non-spike TCR breadth was observed between vaccine and placebo recipients, consistent with only spike being contained in the vaccine. Compared with placebo recipients, Ad26.COV2.S recipients showed higher spike-specific TCR breadth (P = 0.0014). The study was not powered for comparison of responses between vaccine doses or regimens. According to the authors, total T cell responses may have been underestimated by the TCR breadth and depth analyses. After vaccination, spike-specific CD8+ and CD4+ T cell responses were reported to show substantial breadth.

Of note for this clone: The antigen it binds to is not known. No base quality information exists; no much larger clone differs at one position.

The treatment or condition label here, explained by the study, means: roughly 20 received Ad26.COV2.S at low or high dose, single or two shots; five or six received placebo; per-sample allocation not given. For vaccine and placebo recipients, the sequenced repertoires came from samples collected on day 63 after the first injection. In Cohort 1b, about two dozen adults aged 18-55 years were enrolled at a single site in Boston, USA, between 29 July and 7 August 2020. As a vaccine, Ad26.COV2.S was a replication-incompetent adenovirus type 26 vector that expressed a prefusion-stabilized SARS-CoV-2 spike protein derived from the original Wuhan strain. The immunoSEQ Assay was the method used to sequence TCRbeta CDR3 regions. After extraction, genomic DNA underwent amplification by bias-controlled multiplex PCR, followed by high-throughput sequencing. In the paper's pipeline: To quantify the absolute abundance of every unique TCRbeta CDR3 region, sequences were collapsed and filtered. T cell fraction was estimated by normalizing TCRbeta template counts to usable DNA, which was measured by amplifying reference genes present in all nucleated cells. Repertoire TCRs were annotated as SARS-CoV-2-specific when V gene, CDR3 amino acid sequence and J gene were exactly matched to a known reactive TCR set. The reference SARS-CoV-2 TCR set was obtained from MIRA and was filtered for enrichment in COVID-19-positive ImmuneCODE repertoires, whereby public or cross-reactive TCRs were removed. Using the MIRA antigens, annotated TCRs were further analysed by specific ORF or by position within an ORF. Depth was the summed frequency of annotated unique rearrangements, while breadth was defined as annotated unique rearrangements over total unique productive rearrangements. Two-sided Wilcoxon rank-sum tests were applied when comparing TCR breadth between groups. Sourced from immuneACCESS, this table was stored by TCRdb with only in-frame sequences that have V and J called. A share of the clones is absent; for the studies checked, an unresolved V gene accounts for under half, and the remainder has no known explanation. V, J and clone size reflect that table, while D and trimming were determined from the DNA. This sample has 350,000 to 400,000 clones in its table, and 70% to 90% of those were observed once. Around 3.4% of the sample rests with the top ten.

Source: peripheral blood, taken in a trial of Ad26.COV2.S vaccine versus placebo. This sequence was found in a person between 18 and 60 years old who received the Ad26.COV2.S COVID-19 vaccine or a placebo.

The CDR3 region reads CASSLWNQPQHF. The sequenced DNA is TGTGCCAGCAGCTTGTGGAATCAGCCCCAGCATTTT. The rearrangement combines TRBV5-8 with TRBJ1-5; confidence is insufficient to name the D gene. V was cut back by 1 base and J by 4 bases, leaving a gap of 3 bases between them. Via the germline V gene, CDR1 is SGHTS and CDR2 YDEGEE. There are 12 amino acids in the CDR3, from cysteine to phenylalanine inclusive. Just the 36-base CDR3 DNA is kept, in frame starting at base 1.